These T cell receptor beta chains were read from a single sample in a study of blood T cell repertoires in COVID-19. The table came from immunoSEQ multiplex PCR; TCRdb's copy has only in-frame clones and leaves some out. The sample holds about 110,000 clones; 60% to 85% are singletons and the top ten take 1.5% to 2%. The sequencing input was peripheral blood. These receptors were collected from a woman aged 40 to 55 with acute or convalescent COVID-19. The CDR3 runs from the conserved cysteine through the conserved F or W. D genes are given only for firm matches. The size entry is marked missing in some rows and otherwise reads once, few, many or a size class.

D gene | J gene | CDR3 length | clone size | V gene | CDR3 DNA | CDR3 protein
NA | TRBJ2-7 | 13 | NA | TRBV28 | TGTGCCAGCAGTTTAAGGCAGGTCTACGAGCAGTACTTC | CASSLRQVYEQYF
NA | TRBJ1-1 | 12 | few | TRBV7-9 | TGTGCCAGCAGCCGGACAGACACTGAAGCTTTCTTT | CASSRTDTEAFF
TRBD2 | TRBJ2-5 | 16 | few | TRBV3-1/TRBV3-2 | TGTGCCAGCAGCCAAGGGAGCGGGGGGTTTGGAGAGACCCAGTACTTC | CASSQGSGGFGETQYF
NA | TRBJ1-2 | 15 | NA | TRBV3-1/TRBV3-2 | TGTGCCAGCAGCCAAGAACCTATAGGGGCATATGGCTACACCTTC | CASSQEPIGAYGYTF
NA | TRBJ1-2 | 14 | many | TRBV7-3 | TGTGCCAGCAGCTTGACTGGGGGCGATGATGGCTACACCTTC | CASSLTGGDDGYTF
NA | TRBJ2-5 | 14 | NA | TRBV23-1 | TGCGACCCAGACTTCTCCCCGGGTGAGGAGACCCAGTACTTC | CDPDFSPGEETQYF
NA | TRBJ2-1 | 16 | NA | TRBV5-4 | TGTGCCAGCAGCTTGGTCCGACAGAGCTCCTACAATGAGCAGTTCTTC | CASSLVRQSSYNEQFF
TRBD2 | TRBJ2-3 | 16 | NA | TRBV3-1/TRBV3-2 | TGTGCCAGCAGCCAAGACCCCCTGGGACTAGCGGGGAAGCAGTATTTT | CASSQDPLGLAGKQYF
TRBD1 | TRBJ1-2 | 16 | NA | TRBV24-1 | TGTGCCACCAGTGGGAGGACAGGGCCGGATAACTATGGCTACACCTTC | CATSGRTGPDNYGYTF
NA | TRBJ2-5 | 15 | NA | TRBV7-6 | TGTGCCAGCAGCTTAGTCGTGGGGGGACAAGAGACCCAGTACTTC | CASSLVVGGQETQYF
TRBD1 | TRBJ2-3 | 15 | NA | TRBV29-1 | TGCAGTTCGACGGAGGACAGGAGACCCACAGATACGCAGTATTTT | CSSTEDRRPTDTQYF
TRBD2 | TRBJ2-1 | 16 | NA | TRBV7-3 | TGTGCCAGCAGCCCCGAGGCGGGGGGCCCCTACAATGAGCAGTTCTTC | CASSPEAGGPYNEQFF
NA | TRBJ2-2 | 16 | NA | TRBV7-9 | TGTGCCAGCAGCTTAGCCGACATCCGGAACACCGGGGAGCTGTTTTTT | CASSLADIRNTGELFF
NA | TRBJ2-7 | 13 | few | TRBV6-4 | TGTGCCAGCAGTGAGACGGAGGGAGGTGGGCAGTACTTC | CASSETEGGGQYF
TRBD1 | TRBJ1-5 | 17 | NA | TRBV19 | TGTGCCAGTCGTACCGGGACAGGGGACTGGAGCAATCAGCCCCAGCATTTT | CASRTGTGDWSNQPQHF
TRBD1 | TRBJ2-1 | 15 | NA | TRBV7-3 | TGTGCCAGCAGCTTACAGGGGGACTCCTACAATGAGCAGTTCTTC | CASSLQGDSYNEQFF
NA | TRBJ2-6 | 16 | once | TRBV7-2 | TGTGCCAGCAGCAACAGAGCAGGTACTGGGGCCAACGTCCTGACTTTC | CASSNRAGTGANVLTF
TRBD2 | TRBJ2-1 | 19 | NA | TRBV7-6 | TGTGCCAGCAGCCCGACCGGGACTAGCGGGGGGCTGCTCTACAATGAGCAGTTCTTC | CASSPTGTSGGLLYNEQFF
TRBD1 | TRBJ1-4 | 13 | NA | TRBV5-5 | TGTGCCAGCAGGGAACAGGGGGATGAAAAACTGTTTTTT | CASREQGDEKLFF
NA | TRBJ1-2 | 13 | NA | TRBV6-5 | TGTGCCAGCAGTCTCGGACAATACTATGGCTACACCTTC | CASSLGQYYGYTF
NA | TRBJ1-6 | 15 | NA | TRBV2 | TGTGCCAGCAGGCTAGGGGCAGGCCCTAATTCACCCCTCCACTTT | CASRLGAGPNSPLHF